Below, one TCR beta chain is given with its context. The data are from a study of control samples from healthy donors and cancer patients. Assay used: immunoSEQ multiplex PCR; TCRdb lists only in-frame clones, some missing. The table has roughly 26,000 clones, approximately 85% seen once. The CDR3 extends over 15 amino acids. The V end was cut by 1 base, the J end by 6 bases, with 16 bases between. Germline V gene data show CDR1 as SGHRS and CDR2 as YFSETQ. The specimen was PBMCs. The receptor comes from a man between 60 and 75 years old with colorectal cancer. The chain recombines TRBV5-1 with TRBJ2-5; a weak D match, TRBD2 (6 bases). CDR3 bases: TGCGCCAGCAGCTTGTCCGCGGGGACGGTAAAGACCCAGTACTTC. Translating it yields CASSLSAGTVKTQYF.